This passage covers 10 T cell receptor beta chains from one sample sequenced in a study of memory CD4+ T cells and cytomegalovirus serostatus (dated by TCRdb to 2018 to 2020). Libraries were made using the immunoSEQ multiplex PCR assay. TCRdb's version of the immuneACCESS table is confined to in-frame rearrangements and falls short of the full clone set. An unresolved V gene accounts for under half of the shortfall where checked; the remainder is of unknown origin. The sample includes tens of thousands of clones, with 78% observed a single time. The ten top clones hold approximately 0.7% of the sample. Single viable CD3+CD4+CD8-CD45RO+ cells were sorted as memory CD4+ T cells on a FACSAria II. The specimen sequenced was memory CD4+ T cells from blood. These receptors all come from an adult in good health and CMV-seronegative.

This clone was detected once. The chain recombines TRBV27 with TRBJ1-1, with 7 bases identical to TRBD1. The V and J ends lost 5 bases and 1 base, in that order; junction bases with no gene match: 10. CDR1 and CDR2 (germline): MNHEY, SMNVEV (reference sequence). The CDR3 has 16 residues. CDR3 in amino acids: CASSATLNRGNTEAFF. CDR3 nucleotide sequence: TGTGCCAGCAGTGCAACCCTGAACAGGGGGAACACTGAAGCTTTCTTT.

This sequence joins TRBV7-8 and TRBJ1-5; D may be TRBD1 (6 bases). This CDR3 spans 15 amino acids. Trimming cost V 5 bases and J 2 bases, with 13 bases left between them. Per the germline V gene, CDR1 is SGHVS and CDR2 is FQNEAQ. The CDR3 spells CASSPGAGGNQPQHF. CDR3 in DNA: TGTGCCAGCAGCCCCGGGGCAGGGGGCAATCAGCCCCAGCATTTT.

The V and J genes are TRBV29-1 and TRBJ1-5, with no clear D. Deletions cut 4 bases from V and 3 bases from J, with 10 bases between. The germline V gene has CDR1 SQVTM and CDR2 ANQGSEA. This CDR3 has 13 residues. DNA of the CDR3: TGCAGCGTTGGTTACGGCCTCAATCAGCCCCAGCATTTT. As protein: CSVGYGLNQPQHF. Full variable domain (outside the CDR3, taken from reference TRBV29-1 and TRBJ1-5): SAVISQKPSRDICQRGTSLTIQCQVDSQVTMMFWYRQQPGQSLTLIATANQGSEATYESGFVIDKFPISRPNLTFSTLTVSNMSPEDSSIYLCSVGYGLNQPQHFGDGTRLSIL.

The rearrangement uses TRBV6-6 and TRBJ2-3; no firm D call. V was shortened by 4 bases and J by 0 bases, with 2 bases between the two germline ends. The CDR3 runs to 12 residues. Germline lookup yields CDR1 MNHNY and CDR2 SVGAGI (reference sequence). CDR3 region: CASSFSTDTQYF. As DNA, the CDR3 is TGTGCCAGCAGTTTCAGCACAGATACGCAGTATTTT.

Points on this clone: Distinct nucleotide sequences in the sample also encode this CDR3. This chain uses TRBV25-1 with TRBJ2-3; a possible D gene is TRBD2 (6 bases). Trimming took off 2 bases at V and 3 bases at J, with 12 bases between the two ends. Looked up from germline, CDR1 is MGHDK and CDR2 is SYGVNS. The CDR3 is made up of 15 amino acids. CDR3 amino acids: CASSEVLAGTDTQYF. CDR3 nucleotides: TGTGCCAGCAGTGAAGTTCTGGCGGGGACAGATACGCAGTATTTT.

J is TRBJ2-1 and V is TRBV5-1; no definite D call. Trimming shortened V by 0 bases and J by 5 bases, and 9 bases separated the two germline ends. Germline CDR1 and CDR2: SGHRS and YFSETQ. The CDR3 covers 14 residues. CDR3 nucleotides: TGCGCCAGCAGCTTGGCCAACCCAAACAATGAGCAGTTCTTC. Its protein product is CASSLANPNNEQFF.

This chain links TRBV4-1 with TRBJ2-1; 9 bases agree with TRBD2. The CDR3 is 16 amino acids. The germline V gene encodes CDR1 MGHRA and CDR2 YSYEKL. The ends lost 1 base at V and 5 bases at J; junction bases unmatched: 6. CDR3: CASSQGTAGGNNEQFF. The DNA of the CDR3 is TGCGCCAGCAGCCAAGGTACAGCGGGAGGAAACAATGAGCAGTTCTTC.

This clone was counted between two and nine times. CDR3 sequence (DNA): TGTGCCAGCAGCCCCTCCTTTAGCGGGAGGGCCAGGTGGAATGAGCAGTTCTTC. The encoded protein is CASSPSFSGRARWNEQFF. The chain links TRBV14 to TRBJ2-1; 11 nucleotides line up with TRBD2. CDR3 length: 18 residues. With 4 bases clipped from V and 7 bases from J, the junction kept 15 bases outside the gene matches. Germline V gives CDR1 SGHDN, CDR2 FVKESK.

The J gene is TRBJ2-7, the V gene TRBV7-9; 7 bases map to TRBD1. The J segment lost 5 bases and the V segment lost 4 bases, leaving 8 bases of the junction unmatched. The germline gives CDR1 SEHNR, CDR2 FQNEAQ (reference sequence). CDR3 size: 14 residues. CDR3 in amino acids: CASSYPKQGNEQYF. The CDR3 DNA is TGTGCCAGCAGCTATCCTAAACAGGGGAACGAGCAGTACTTC.

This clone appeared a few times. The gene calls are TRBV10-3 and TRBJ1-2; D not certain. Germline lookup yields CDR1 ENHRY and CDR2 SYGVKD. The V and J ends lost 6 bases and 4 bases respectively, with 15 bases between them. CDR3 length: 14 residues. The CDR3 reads CAIRVGLISYGYTF. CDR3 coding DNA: TGTGCCATCAGGGTCGGGCTGATCTCCTATGGCTACACCTTC.